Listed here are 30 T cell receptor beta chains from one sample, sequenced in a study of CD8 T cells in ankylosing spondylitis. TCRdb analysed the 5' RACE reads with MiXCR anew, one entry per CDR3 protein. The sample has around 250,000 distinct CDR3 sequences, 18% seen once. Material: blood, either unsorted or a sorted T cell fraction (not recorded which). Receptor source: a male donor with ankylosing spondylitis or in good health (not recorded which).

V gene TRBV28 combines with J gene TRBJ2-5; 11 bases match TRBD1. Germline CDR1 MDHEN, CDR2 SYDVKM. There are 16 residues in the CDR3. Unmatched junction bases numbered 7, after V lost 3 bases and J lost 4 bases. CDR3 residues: CASSFPRTGGSETQYF. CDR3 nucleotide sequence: TGTGCCAGCAGTTTCCCCCGGACAGGGGGCTCAGAGACCCAGTACTTC.

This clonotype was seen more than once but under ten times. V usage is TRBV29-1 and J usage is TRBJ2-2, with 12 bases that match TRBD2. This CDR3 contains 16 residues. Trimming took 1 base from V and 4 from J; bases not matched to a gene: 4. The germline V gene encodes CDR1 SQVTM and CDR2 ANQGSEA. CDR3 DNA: TGCAGCGTTGAAGGACTAGCGGGAGAGACCACCGGGGAGCTGTTTTTT. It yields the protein CSVEGLAGETTGELFF.

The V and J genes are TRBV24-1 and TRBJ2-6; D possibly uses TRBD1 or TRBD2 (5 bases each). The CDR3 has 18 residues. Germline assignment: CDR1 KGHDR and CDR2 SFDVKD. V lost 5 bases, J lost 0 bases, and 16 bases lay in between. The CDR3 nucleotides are TGTGCCACCAGTGGAAGGGGACGGACAAGCTCTGGGGCCAACGTCCTGACTTTC. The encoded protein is CATSGRGRTSSGANVLTF.

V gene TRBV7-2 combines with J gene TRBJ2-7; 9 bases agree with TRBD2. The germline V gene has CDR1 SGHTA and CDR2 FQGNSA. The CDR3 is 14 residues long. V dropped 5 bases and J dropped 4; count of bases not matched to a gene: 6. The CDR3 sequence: CASSLPTSGYEQYF. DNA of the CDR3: TGTGCCAGCAGCCTACCGACTAGCGGTTACGAGCAGTACTTC.

The CDR3 reads CASSFQAGGPYNEQFF. CDR3 sequence (DNA): TGTGCCAGCAGCTTCCAGGCGGGAGGCCCCTACAATGAGCAGTTCTTC. V and J are TRBV5-5 and TRBJ2-1; 8 bases map to TRBD2. V lost 2 bases to trimming and J lost 2 bases; unmatched junction nucleotides: 6. Germline values: CDR1 SGHKS, CDR2 YYEKEE (reference sequence). CDR3 length: 16 amino acids.

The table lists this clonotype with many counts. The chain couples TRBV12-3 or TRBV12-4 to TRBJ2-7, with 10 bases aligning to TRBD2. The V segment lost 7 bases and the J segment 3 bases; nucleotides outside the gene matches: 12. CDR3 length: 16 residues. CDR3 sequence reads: CASTPGLAEAVYEQYF. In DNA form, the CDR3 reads TGTGCCAGCACCCCTGGACTAGCGGAAGCAGTCTACGAGCAGTACTTC.

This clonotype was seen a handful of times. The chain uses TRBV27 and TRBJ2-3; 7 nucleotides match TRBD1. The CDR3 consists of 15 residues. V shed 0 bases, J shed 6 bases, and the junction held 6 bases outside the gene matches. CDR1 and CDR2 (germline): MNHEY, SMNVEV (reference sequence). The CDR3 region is CASSLSLLDRDTQYF. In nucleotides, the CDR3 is TGTGCCAGCAGTTTATCCCTCTTGGACAGGGATACGCAGTATTTT.

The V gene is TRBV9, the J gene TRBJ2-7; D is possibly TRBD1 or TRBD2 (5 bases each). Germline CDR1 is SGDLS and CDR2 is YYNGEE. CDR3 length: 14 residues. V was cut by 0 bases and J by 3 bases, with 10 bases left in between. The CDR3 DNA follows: TGTGCCAGCAGCGTAGCCAATGGGGGCTACGAGCAGTACTTC. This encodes CASSVANGGYEQYF.

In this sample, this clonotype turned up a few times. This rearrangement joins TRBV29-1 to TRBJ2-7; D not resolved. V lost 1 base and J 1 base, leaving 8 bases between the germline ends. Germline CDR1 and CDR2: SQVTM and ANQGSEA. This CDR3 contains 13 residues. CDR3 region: CSVEVLDSYEQYF. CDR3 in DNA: TGCAGCGTTGAAGTCCTAGATTCCTACGAGCAGTACTTC.

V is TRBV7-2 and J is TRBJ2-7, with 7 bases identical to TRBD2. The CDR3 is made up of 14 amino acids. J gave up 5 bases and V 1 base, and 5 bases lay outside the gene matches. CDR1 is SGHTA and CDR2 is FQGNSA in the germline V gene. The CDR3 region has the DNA TGTGCCAGCAGCTTAGAGGGACTATTAAACGAGCAGTACTTC. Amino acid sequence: CASSLEGLLNEQYF.

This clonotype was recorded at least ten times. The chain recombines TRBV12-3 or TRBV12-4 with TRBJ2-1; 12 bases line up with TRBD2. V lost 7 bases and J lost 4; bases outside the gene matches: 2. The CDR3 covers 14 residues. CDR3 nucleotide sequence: TGTGCCAGCAACCTAGCGGGAGGGTACAATGAGCAGTTCTTC. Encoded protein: CASNLAGGYNEQFF.

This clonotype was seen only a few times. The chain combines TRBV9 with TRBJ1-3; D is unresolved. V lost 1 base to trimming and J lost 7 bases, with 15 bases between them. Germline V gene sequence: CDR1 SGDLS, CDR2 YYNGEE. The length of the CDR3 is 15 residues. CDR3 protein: CASSVSQTSWNTIYF. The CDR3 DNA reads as TGTGCCAGCAGCGTAAGTCAGACCTCTTGGAACACCATATATTTT.

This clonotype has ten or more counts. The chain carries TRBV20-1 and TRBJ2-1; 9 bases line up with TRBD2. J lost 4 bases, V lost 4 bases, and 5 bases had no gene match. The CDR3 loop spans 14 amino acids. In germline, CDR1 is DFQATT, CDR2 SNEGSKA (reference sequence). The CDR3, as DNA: TGCAGTGCTACTTTACTAGCGGGTTACAATGAGCAGTTCTTC. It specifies CSATLLAGYNEQFF.

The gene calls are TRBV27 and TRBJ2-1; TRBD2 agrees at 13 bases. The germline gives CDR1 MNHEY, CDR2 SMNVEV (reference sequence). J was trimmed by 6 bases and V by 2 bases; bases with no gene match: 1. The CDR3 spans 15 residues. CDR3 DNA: TGTGCCAGCAGTTTAGGGACTAGCGGGACCAATGAGCAGTTCTTC. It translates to CASSLGTSGTNEQFF.

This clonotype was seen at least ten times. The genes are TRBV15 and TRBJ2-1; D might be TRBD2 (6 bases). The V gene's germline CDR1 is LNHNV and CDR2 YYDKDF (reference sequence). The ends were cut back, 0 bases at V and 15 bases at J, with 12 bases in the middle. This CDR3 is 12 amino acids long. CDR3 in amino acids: CATSRDWTTRFF. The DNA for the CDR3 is TGTGCCACCAGCAGAGATTGGACTACTCGGTTCTTC.

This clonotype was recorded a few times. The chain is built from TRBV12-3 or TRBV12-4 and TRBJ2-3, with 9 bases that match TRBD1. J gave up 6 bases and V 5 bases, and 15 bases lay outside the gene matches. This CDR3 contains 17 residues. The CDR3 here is CASSGGSGTGIIDTQYF. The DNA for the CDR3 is TGTGCCAGCAGTGGGGGATCCGGGACAGGGATTATCGATACGCAGTATTTT.

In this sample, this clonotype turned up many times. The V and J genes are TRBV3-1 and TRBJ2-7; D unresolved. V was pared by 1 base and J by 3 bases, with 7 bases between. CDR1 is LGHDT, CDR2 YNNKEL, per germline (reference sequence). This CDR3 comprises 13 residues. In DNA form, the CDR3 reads TGTGCCAGCAGCCAAGTGGCGGACTACGAGCAGTACTTC. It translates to CASSQVADYEQYF.

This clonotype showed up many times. CDR3 bases: TGTGCCAGCAGCGTAGCGGGAGGCGGCGCAGATACGCAGTATTTT. Encoded protein: CASSVAGGGADTQYF. The genes are TRBV9 and TRBJ2-3, with TRBD2 identical over 7 bases. J was trimmed by 4 bases and V by 0 bases; bases with no gene match: 5. The CDR3 extends over 15 amino acids. Per germline, CDR1 SGDLS and CDR2 YYNGEE.

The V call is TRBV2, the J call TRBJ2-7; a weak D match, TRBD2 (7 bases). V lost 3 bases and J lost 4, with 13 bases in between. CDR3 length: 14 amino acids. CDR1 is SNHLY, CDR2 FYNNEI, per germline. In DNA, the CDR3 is TGTGCCAGCAGTGAGGGGGGGCCCCCGTACGAGCAGTACTTC. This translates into CASSEGGPPYEQYF.

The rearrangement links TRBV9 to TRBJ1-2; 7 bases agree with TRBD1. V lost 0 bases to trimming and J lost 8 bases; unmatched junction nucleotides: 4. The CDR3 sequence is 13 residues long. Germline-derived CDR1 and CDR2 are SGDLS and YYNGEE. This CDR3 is CASSVGGGVGYTF. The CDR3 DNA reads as TGTGCCAGCAGCGTAGGAGGGGGCGTCGGCTACACCTTC. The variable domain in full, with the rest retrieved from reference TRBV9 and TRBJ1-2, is DSGVTQTPKHLITATGQRVTLRCSPRSGDLSVYWYQQSLDQGLQFLIQYYNGEERAKGNILERFSAQQFPDLHSELNLSSLELGDSALYFCASSVGGGVGYTFGSGTRLTVV.

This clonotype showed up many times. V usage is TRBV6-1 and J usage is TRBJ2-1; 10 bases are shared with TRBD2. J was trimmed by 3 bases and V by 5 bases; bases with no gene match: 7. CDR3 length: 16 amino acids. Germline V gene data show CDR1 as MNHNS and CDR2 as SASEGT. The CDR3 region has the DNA TGTGCCAGCAGTCCGATGGTAGCGGGAGGCTACAATGAGCAGTTCTTC. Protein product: CASSPMVAGGYNEQFF.

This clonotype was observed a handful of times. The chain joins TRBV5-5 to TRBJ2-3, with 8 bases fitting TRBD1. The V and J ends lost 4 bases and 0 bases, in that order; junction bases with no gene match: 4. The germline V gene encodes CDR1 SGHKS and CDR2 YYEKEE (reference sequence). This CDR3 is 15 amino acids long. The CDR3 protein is CASSQDRASTDTQYF. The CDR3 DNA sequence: TGTGCCAGCAGCCAGGACAGGGCCAGCACAGATACGCAGTATTTT.

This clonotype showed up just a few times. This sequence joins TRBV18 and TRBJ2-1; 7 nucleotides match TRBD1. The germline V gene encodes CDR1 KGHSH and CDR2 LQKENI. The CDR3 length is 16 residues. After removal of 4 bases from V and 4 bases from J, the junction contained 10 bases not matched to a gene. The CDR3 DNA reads TGTGCCAGCTCACTCGAGGGGGCAGCCCCATACAATGAGCAGTTCTTC. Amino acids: CASSLEGAAPYNEQFF.

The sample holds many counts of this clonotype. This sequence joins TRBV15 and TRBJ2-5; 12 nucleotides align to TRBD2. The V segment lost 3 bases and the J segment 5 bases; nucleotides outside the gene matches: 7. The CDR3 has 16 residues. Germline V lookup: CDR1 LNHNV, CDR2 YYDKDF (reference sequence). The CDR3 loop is CATSSHLAGGLETQYF. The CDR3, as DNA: TGTGCCACCAGCAGCCATCTAGCGGGAGGGCTGGAGACCCAGTACTTC.

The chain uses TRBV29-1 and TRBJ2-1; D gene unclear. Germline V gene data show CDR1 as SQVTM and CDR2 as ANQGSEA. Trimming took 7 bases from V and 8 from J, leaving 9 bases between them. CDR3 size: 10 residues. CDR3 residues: CSAIIHEQFF. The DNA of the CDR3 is TGCAGCGCTATAATCCATGAGCAGTTCTTC.

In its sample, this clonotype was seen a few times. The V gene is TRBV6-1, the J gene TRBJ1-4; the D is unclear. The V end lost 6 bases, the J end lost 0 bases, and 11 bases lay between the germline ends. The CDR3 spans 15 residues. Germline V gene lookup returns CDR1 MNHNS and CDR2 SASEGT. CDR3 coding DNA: TGTGCCAGCAGCACCAATCTTGCAACTAATGAAAAACTGTTTTTT. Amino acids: CASSTNLATNEKLFF.

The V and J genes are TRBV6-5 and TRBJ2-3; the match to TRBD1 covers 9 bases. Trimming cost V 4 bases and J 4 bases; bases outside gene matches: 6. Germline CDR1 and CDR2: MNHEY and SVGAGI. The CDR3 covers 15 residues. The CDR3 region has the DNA TGTGCCAGCAGTTCCGGACAGGGGAGGTCAGATACGCAGTATTTT. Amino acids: CASSSGQGRSDTQYF.

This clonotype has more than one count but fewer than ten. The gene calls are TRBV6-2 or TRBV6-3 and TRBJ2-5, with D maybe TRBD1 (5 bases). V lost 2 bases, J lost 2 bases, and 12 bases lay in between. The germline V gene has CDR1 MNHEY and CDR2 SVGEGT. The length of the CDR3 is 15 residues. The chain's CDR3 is CASSYLQDPQETQYF. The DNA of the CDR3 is TGTGCCAGCAGTTACCTACAGGACCCGCAAGAGACCCAGTACTTC.

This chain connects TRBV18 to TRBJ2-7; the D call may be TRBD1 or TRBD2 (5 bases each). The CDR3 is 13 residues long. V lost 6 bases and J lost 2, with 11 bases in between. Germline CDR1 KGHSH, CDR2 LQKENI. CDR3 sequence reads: CASSGDPAYEQYF. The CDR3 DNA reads TGTGCCAGCTCGGGGGACCCCGCCTACGAGCAGTACTTC. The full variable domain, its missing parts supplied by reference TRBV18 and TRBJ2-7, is NAGVMQNPRHLVRRRGQEARLRCSPMKGHSHVYWYRQLPEEGLKFMVYLQKENIIDESGMPKERFSAEFPKEGPSILRIQQVVRGDSAAYFCASSGDPAYEQYFGPGTRLTVT.

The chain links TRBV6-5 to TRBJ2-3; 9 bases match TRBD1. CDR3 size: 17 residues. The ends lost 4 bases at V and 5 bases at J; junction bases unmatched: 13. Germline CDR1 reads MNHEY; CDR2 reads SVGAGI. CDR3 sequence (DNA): TGTGCCAGCAGTTCCACGTCGTCCCGGGACAGGGTAGATACGCAGTATTTT. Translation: CASSSTSSRDRVDTQYF.